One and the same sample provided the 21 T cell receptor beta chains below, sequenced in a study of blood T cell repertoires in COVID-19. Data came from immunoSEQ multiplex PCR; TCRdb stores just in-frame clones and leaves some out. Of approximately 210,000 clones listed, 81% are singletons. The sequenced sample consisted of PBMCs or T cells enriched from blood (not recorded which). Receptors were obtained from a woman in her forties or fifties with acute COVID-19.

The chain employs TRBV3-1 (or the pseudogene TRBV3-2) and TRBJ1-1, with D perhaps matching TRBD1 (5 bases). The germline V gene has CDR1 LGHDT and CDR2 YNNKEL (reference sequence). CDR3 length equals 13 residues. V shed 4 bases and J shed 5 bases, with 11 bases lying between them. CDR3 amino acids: CASSPYQGTEAFF. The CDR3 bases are TGTGCCAGCAGCCCTTATCAGGGAACTGAAGCTTTCTTT.

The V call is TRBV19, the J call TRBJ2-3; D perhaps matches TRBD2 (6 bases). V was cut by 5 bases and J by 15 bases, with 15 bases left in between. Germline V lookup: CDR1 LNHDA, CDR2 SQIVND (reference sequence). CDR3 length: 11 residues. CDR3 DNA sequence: TGTGCCAGTAGTCCGGGCGGGGCGCGCTATTTT. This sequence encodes CASSPGGARYF. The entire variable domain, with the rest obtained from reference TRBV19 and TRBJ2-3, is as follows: DGGITQSPKYLFRKEGQNVTLSCEQNLNHDAMYWYRQDPGQGLRLIYYSQIVNDFQKGDIAEGYSVSREKKESFPLTVTSAQKNPTAFYLCASSPGGARYFGPGTRLTVL.

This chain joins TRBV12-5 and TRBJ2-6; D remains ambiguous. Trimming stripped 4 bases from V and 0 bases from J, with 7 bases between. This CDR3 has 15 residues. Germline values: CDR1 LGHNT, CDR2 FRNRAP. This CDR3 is CASGSPFSGANVLTF. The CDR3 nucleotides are TGTGCTAGTGGTTCCCCCTTCTCTGGGGCCAACGTCCTGACTTTC.

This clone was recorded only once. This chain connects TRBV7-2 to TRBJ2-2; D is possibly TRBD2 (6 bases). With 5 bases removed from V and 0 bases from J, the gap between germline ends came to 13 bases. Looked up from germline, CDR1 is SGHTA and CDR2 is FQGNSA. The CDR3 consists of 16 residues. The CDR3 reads CASSETSSTNTGELFF. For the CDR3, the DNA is TGTGCCAGCAGCGAGACTAGTTCCACGAACACCGGGGAGCTGTTTTTT.

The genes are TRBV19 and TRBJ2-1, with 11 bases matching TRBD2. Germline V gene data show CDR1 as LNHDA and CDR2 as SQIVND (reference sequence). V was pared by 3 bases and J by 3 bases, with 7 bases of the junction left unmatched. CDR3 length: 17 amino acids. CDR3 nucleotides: TGTGCCAGTAGTATTGACCTACTAGCGGGAGTCTACAATGAGCAGTTCTTC. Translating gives CASSIDLLAGVYNEQFF.

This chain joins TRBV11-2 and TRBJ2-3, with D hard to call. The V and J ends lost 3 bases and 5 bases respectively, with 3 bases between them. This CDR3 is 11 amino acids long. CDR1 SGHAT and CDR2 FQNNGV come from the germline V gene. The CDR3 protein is CASSFIDTQYF. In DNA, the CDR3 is TGTGCCAGCAGCTTCATAGATACGCAGTATTTT.

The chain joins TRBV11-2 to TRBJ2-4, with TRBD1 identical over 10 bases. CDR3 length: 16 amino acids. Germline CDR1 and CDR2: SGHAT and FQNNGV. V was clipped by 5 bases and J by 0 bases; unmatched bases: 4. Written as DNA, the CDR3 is TGTGCCAGCAGCCAGGGACAGGGGTTAGCCAAAAACATTCAGTACTTC. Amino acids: CASSQGQGLAKNIQYF.

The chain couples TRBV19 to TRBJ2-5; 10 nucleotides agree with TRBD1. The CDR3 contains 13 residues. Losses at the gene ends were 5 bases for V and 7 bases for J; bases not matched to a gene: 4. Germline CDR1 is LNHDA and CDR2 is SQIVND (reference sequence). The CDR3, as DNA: TGTGCCAGTAGTTCCAGGGACAGGGGGACCCAGTACTTC. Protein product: CASSSRDRGTQYF.

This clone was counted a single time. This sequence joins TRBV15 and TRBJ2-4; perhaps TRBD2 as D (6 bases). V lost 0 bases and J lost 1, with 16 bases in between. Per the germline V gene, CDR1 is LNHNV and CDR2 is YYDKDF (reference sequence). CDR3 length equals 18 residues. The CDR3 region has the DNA TGTGCCACCAGCAGAGATTTGGGGGGAAGTTCCGCCAAAAACATTCAGTACTTC. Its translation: CATSRDLGGSSAKNIQYF.

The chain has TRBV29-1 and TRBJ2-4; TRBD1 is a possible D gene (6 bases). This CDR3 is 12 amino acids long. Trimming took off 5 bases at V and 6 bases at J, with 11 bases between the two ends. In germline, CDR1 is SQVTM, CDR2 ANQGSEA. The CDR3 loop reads CSVTGPGNIQYF. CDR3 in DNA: TGCAGCGTTACAGGGCCTGGAAACATTCAGTACTTC.

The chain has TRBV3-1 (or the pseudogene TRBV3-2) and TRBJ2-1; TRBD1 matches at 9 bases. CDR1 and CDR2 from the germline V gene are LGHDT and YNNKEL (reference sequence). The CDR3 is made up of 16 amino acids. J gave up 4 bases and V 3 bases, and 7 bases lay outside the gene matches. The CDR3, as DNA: TGTGCCAGCAGCCAGCAGACAGGGGGGGGTTACAATGAGCAGTTCTTC. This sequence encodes CASSQQTGGGYNEQFF.

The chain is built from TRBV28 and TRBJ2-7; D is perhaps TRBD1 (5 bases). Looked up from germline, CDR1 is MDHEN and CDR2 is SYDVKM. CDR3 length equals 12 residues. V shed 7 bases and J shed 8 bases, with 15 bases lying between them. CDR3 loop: CASTRKGRQQYF. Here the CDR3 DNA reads TGTGCCAGCACCCGGAAGGGGCGGCAGCAGTACTTC. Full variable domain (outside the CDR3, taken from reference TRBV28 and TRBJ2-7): DVKVTQSSRYLVKRTGEKVFLECVQDMDHENMFWYRQDPGLGLRLIYFSYDVKMKEKGDIPEGYSVSREKKERFSLILESASTNQTSMYLCASTRKGRQQYFGPGTRLTVT.

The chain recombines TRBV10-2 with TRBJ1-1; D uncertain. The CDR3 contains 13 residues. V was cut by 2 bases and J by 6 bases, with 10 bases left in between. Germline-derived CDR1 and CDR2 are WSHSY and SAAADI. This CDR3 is CASSEGVWAEAFF. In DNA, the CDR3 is TGCGCCAGCAGTGAGGGAGTTTGGGCTGAAGCTTTCTTT.

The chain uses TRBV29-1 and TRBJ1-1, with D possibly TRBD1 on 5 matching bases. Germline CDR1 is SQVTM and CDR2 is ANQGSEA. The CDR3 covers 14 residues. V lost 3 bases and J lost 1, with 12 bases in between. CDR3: CSVDLDTRNTEAFF. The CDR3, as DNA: TGCAGCGTTGACCTGGACACGAGGAACACTGAAGCTTTCTTT.

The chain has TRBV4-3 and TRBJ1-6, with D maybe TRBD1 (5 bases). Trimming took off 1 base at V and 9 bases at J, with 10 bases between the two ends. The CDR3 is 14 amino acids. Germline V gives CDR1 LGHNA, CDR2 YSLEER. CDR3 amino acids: CASSQGGLLSPLHF. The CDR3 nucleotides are TGCGCCAGCAGCCAAGGGGGACTCCTTTCACCCCTCCACTTT.

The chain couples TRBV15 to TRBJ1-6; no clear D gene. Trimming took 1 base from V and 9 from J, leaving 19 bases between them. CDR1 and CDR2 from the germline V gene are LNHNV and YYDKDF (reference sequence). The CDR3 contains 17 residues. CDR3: CATSRVNPGRIGSPLHF. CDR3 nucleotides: TGTGCCACCAGCAGAGTAAATCCGGGTCGGATCGGTTCACCCCTCCACTTT.

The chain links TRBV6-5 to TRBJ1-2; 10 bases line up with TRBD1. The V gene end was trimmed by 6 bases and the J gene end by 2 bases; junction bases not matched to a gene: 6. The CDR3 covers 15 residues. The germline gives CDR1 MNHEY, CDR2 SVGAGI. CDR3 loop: CASRPRTGGNYGYTF. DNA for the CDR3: TGTGCCAGCAGGCCCAGGACAGGGGGAAACTATGGCTACACCTTC.

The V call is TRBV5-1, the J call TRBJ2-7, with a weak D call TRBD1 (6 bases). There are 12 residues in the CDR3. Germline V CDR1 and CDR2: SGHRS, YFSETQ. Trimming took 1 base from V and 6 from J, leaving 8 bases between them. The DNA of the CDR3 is TGCGCCAGCAGCTTGACAGGGAGCGAGCAGTACTTC. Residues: CASSLTGSEQYF.

The CDR3 nucleotides read TGCGCCAGCAGCTTGCAAGCGGGAGGGCCAACAGATACGCAGTATTTT. Its protein product is CASSLQAGGPTDTQYF. V and J are TRBV5-1 and TRBJ2-3, with TRBD2 identical over 10 bases. Unmatched junction bases numbered 5, after V lost 1 base and J lost 3 bases. The CDR3 consists of 16 residues. Germline assignment: CDR1 SGHRS and CDR2 YFSETQ.

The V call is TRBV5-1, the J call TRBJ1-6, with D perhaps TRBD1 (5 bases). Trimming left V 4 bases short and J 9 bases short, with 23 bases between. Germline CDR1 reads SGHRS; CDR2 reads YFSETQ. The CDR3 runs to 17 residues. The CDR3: CASSKRDSVGDASPLHF. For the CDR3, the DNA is TGCGCCAGCAGCAAACGAGATTCGGTAGGGGATGCTTCACCCCTCCACTTT.

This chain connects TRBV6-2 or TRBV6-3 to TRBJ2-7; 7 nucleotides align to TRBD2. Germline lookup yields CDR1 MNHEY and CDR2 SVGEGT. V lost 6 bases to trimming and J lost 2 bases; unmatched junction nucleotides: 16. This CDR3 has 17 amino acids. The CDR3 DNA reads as TGTGCCAGCAGCACCGCCCGGATGGGAGCGGGGCCCTACGAGCAGTACTTC. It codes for CASSTARMGAGPYEQYF.